This T cell receptor beta chain appears in the sequencing data of a study of breast tumors, draining lymph nodes, adjacent tissues. TCRdb called the multiplex PCR reads again in MiXCR, with one record for every CDR3 protein. The profile covers some 83,000 distinct CDR3 sequences, with about 21% appearing a single time and about 2.5% taken by the ten largest. The germline V and J ends were trimmed by 4 bases and 0 bases, with 3 bases remaining between them. The germline CDR1 and CDR2 sequences are SGHRS and YFSETQ. CDR3 length: 12 amino acids. Study observations and caveats: Data fit most tumor T cells coming from lymph node, expanding in tumor. Tumor repertoires ranked between lymph nodes and nontumor tissue in diversity, with V and J gene preferences. Luminal-like breast cancer showed significantly greater tumor-nontumor repertoire similarity than basal-like breast cancer did. That most tumor T cells come from lymph nodes remained unproven.

This clonotype was seen at least ten times. The target antigen is unknown. Axillary draining lymph nodes of breast cancer patients supplied the node samples. The gene calls are TRBV5-1 and TRBJ2-3, with unresolved D. Material: axillary lymph node tissue. This TCR was recovered from a female donor with breast cancer. Some clones in this sample may be carry-over from other donors' samples. For the CDR3, the DNA is TGCGCCAGCAGCGGAAGCACAGATACGCAGTATTTT. This codes for CASSGSTDTQYF.